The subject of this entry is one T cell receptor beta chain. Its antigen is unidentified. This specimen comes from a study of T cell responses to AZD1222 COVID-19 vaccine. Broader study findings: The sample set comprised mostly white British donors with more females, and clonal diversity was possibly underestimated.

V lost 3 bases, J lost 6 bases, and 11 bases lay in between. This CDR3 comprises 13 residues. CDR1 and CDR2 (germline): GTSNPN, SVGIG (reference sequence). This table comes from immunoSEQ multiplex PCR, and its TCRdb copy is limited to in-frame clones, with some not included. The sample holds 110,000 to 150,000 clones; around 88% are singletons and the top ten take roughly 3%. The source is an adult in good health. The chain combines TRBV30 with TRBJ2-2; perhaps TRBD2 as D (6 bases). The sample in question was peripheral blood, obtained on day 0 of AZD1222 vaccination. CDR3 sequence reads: CAWSGTSPGELFF. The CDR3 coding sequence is TGTGCCTGGAGCGGAACTAGCCCCGGGGAGCTGTTTTTT.